The sequence of this T cell receptor (beta chain) was determined in a study of identical twins. Overall study findings and caveats: Fewer insertions were carried by abundant cord blood beta clonotypes, but none was seen in memory repertoires.

TCRdb recomputed calls from the 5' RACE reads with MiXCR, one row per CDR3 protein. This sample has around 95,000 distinct CDR3 sequences, with 4.5% to 6.5% found just once. No donor was unhealthy or non-Caucasian. The germline V gene encodes CDR1 LNHDA and CDR2 SQIVND (reference sequence). Unmatched junction bases numbered 12, after V lost 10 bases and J lost 12 bases. The CDR3 covers 13 residues. Worth noting for this clonotype: Its antigen is unknown.

The chain is built from TRBV19 and TRBJ2-1; 10 nucleotides agree with TRBD2. The receptor comes from a woman between 45 and 60 years old in good health. Sequences were obtained from memory T cells sorted from blood. The DNA of the CDR3 is TGTGCCACCAGGACTAGCGGTCCTAGGGGGCAGTTCTTC. This gives the protein CATRTSGPRGQFF.